Reported below is one T cell receptor (beta chain). Its antigen is unidentified. The record originates from a study of T cell responses to AZD1222 COVID-19 vaccine. The data were produced by immunoSEQ multiplex PCR, yet TCRdb's version contains in-frame clones alone and is incomplete. The table includes roughly 65,000 clones, less than 90% detected once. Study results and caveats: Every sample of the repertoires postdated the peak T cell response. Per reports, nearly half of all spike-specific TCRs target regions that are unmutated in variants. Possibly, clonal diversity was underestimated; donors were largely white British and included more females. With two AZD1222 doses given, Spike-specific TCR breadth and depth both rose.

This CDR3 contains 12 residues. Germline values: CDR1 SGHRS, CDR2 YFSETQ. The V gene lost 3 bases and the J gene lost 1 base, with 4 bases spanning the gap. Sequenced here: peripheral blood, sampled 28 days after the second AZD1222 dose. The receptor's source is an adult who received the AZD1222 COVID-19 vaccine. The V call is TRBV5-1, the J call TRBJ1-2; D is unclear. DNA for the CDR3: TGCGCCAGCAGCTCCCTTAACTATGGCTACACCTTC. Residues: CASSSLNYGYTF.